This T cell receptor (beta chain) came from a study of control samples from healthy donors and cancer patients. This clone has just a few counts. TCRdb's copy holds only in-frame clones and misses some; the assay was immunoSEQ multiplex PCR. The table has approximately 68,000 clones, about 83% seen once; the top ten hold about a sixth. Germline values: CDR1 DFQATT, CDR2 SNEGSKA (reference sequence). The CDR3 consists of 16 residues. With 3 bases clipped from V and 4 bases from J, the junction kept 14 bases outside the gene matches. The sequence was collected from a man in his sixties in good health. The chain employs TRBV20-1 and TRBJ2-7, with 8 bases identical to TRBD2. What was sequenced was blood. The CDR3 protein is CSASLLGRAGSYEQYF. The CDR3 DNA follows: TGCAGTGCTAGTCTCCTCGGGAGGGCCGGGAGTTACGAGCAGTACTTC.